This T cell receptor beta chain was profiled in a study of regulatory T cells in long-lasting Graves disease. Study context: Duration of antithyroid drug therapy among newly diagnosed Graves' patients was under 3 months.

In this sample, this clonotype turned up many times. The antigen is unknown. Study conclusions and caveats: TCR diversity was lower in persistent Graves' patients than in newly diagnosed ones. The work looked only at peripheral blood and did not look at thyroid tissue. Persistent disease preferred TRBV28, TRBJ1-2 and TRBJ2-5; new disease, TRBV20-1 and TRBJ2-1.

Arm-PCR of CDR3 regions with iRepertoire HTBI primers generated TCR beta libraries. TCRdb redid the calling of the multiplex PCR reads with MiXCR, one entry per CDR3 protein. The table shows 200,000 to 250,000 distinct CDR3 sequences, with approximately 16% occurring only once. The CDR3 has 16 residues. V lost 3 bases and J lost 1; bases outside the gene matches: 4. The germline V gene has CDR1 MNHNS and CDR2 SASEGT. The time point denotes: newly diagnosed GD, antithyroid drugs for less than 3 months. PBMC-extracted RNA yielded the TCR library. The material was peripheral blood mononuclear cells (PBMCs), obtained at new diagnosis, from a patient treated with antithyroid drugs. The source of this sequence is a female donor with Graves disease. This chain links TRBV6-1 with TRBJ2-3; 10 positions match TRBD2. CDR3 sequence (DNA): TGTGCCAGCAGTGATTTAGCGGGAGGACGCACAGATACGCAGTATTTT. Translation: CASSDLAGGRTDTQYF.